This is a list of T cell receptor beta chains from one sample in a study of vaccination and CD4 T cells after COVID-19. TCRdb reprocessed the PCR reads via MiXCR and lists one record per CDR3 protein. The sample has fewer than 30,000 distinct CDR3 sequences; roughly 51% are singletons. The sequenced sample was CD4+ T cells from blood, obtained before SARS-CoV-2 vaccination. Receptor source: a human donor who had recovered from COVID-19. The CDR3 runs from the conserved cysteine through the conserved F or W. Expanded clones get a size class; other rows say once, few or many, or leave the size out.

>-|TRBV6-1|TRBJ2-7
CASIPLSLRETYEQYF
>few|TRBV20-1|TRBJ2-1
CSAWLAGGPSYNEQFF
>-|TRBV20-1|TRBJ2-7
CSARDFVLGTSREQYF
>-|TRBV20-1|TRBJ2-1
CSARDRAPVGEQFF
>once|TRBV28|TRBJ2-6
CASSSSGQANVLTF
>-|TRBV6-1|TRBJ2-3
CASSRTGGYTDTQYF
>-|TRBV18|TRBJ2-3
CASSGLASPSTDTQYF
>-|TRBV5-4|TRBJ2-1
CASSSALVVNEQFF
>-|TRBV7-9|TRBJ2-1
CASSLRTGSNLDEQFF
>-|TRBV6-1|TRBJ2-2
CASRGGWGSRTGELFF
>few|TRBV7-2|TRBJ1-2
CASSLDRGHYGYTF
>-|TRBV28|TRBJ1-2
CASSPTGGGYGYTF
>once|TRBV7-9|TRBJ2-1
CGMTDNEQFF
>few|TRBV7-3|TRBJ1-1
CASSQGHGNTEAFF
>-|TRBV4-2|TRBJ2-7
CASSQAAVQTVYEQYF
>-|TRBV6-1|TRBJ2-7
CASSEVAYEQYF
>-|TRBV20-1|TRBJ1-3
CSASGTLSGNTIYF
>-|TRBV20-1|TRBJ2-7
CSARDGGNIGSEQYF
>-|TRBV7-2|TRBJ2-7
CASSLAVEEQYF
>few|TRBV28|TRBJ1-6
CASSGAGRLDSPLHF
>-|TRBV27|TRBJ2-7
CASGPSVIPYEQYF
>-|TRBV20-1|TRBJ2-1
CSPFGGSSYNEQFF
>-|TRBV28|TRBJ1-3
CASSPRAGNTIYF
>-|TRBV7-9|TRBJ1-1
CASSLPFRDTYEAFF
>-|TRBV20-1|TRBJ2-5
CSVRGATAGVSSLVETQYF
>-|TRBV7-2|TRBJ2-3
CASSHNRGPHTDTQYF
>few|TRBV20-1|TRBJ2-7
CSASSAGGSGYEQYF
>-|TRBV7-8|TRBJ2-5
CASSPLPLSTGGGLGDQYF
>-|TRBV7-9|TRBJ2-7
CASSGGLAGAEQYF
>few|TRBV5-4|TRBJ2-7
CASSLQSNDYEQYF
>few|TRBV7-8|TRBJ2-3
CASSFPRDTQYF
>-|TRBV20-1|TRBJ2-1
CSANVYNEQFF
>-|TRBV6-1|TRBJ1-3
CASTRAPGNTIYF
>few|TRBV20-1|TRBJ1-2
CSARDSRDKPAGTF
>-|TRBV11-1|TRBJ1-2
CASSTQQGSGYGYTF
>-|TRBV7-9|TRBJ2-5
CASSFRTGRETQYF
>few|TRBV2|TRBJ2-5
CASRDPLETQYF
>-|TRBV27|TRBJ1-1
CASSPRPARGGWNTEAFF
>once|TRBV7-9|TRBJ2-5
CASSYRTGQETQYF
>-|TRBV11-3|TRBJ2-1
CASSLGQLAGSDEQFF
>-|TRBV6-1|TRBJ1-5
CASSPLGGGINQPQHF
>-|TRBV5-4|TRBJ1-3
CASSSEGSGNTIYF
>-|TRBV15|TRBJ2-1
CATSRTSGRVGNEQFF
>-|TRBV7-3|TRBJ2-5
CASSAPAGGTQYF
>few|TRBV19|TRBJ2-7
CASSIQQGVYEQYF
>once|TRBV6-2/TRBV6-3|TRBJ2-5
CASRWTVRETQYF
>-|TRBV14|TRBJ1-1
CASSQMWVAPGVNTEAFF
>-|TRBV12-3/TRBV12-4|TRBJ1-2
CASCMTVHGYTF
>-|TRBV19|TRBJ2-1
CASSSYKDEQFF
>-|TRBV7-2|TRBJ2-3
CASSLGSGRTQDTQYF